These 26 T cell receptor beta chains share one sample of origin, sequenced in a study of T cell repertoires in aging, cancer and after chemotherapy. Peripheral blood genomic DNA, not sorted cells or RNA, was the template. Rearranged V-D-J TRB sequences were amplified with a mixed TRB-A/B primer pool. One entry per CDR3 protein, called by TCRdb with MiXCR from the multiplex PCR reads. The sample has more than 8,500 distinct CDR3 sequences, about two fifths seen once. The material sequenced was blood. The receptor set was obtained from a human donor with a solid tumor.

V and J are TRBV12-3 or TRBV12-4 and TRBJ2-3; 14 bases line up with TRBD2. The CDR3 has 16 residues. V was pared by 6 bases and J by 7 bases, with 9 bases of the junction left unmatched. CDR3: CASRIPGLAGVNTQYF. The CDR3 bases are TGTGCCAGCAGAATTCCGGGACTAGCGGGAGTAAATACGCAGTATTTT.

The chain employs TRBV6-1 and TRBJ2-5; a possible D gene is TRBD2 (6 bases). V was pared by 7 bases and J by 5 bases, with 14 bases between. Germline V gives CDR1 MNHNS, CDR2 SASEGT. The CDR3 contains 13 residues. The CDR3 DNA is TGTGCCAGCATGCGGGGTTCCTGGGAGACCCAGTACTTC. It codes for CASMRGSWETQYF.

The chain uses TRBV19 and TRBJ1-5; D gene ambiguous. Trimming pared 1 base from V and 5 bases from J, leaving 6 bases between. This CDR3 comprises 13 residues. Looked up from germline, CDR1 is LNHDA and CDR2 is SQIVND (reference sequence). The CDR3, as DNA: TGTGCCAGTAGTATAGTCCAAGATCAGCCCCAGCATTTT. Amino acids: CASSIVQDQPQHF.

The chain joins TRBV7-2 to TRBJ2-7; no firm D call. CDR1 and CDR2 (germline): SGHTA, FQGNSA. The CDR3 runs 13 residues. V gave up 3 bases and J gave up 3 bases, with 9 bases separating them. Here the CDR3 reads CASSFRRNYEQYF. CDR3 in DNA: TGTGCCAGCAGCTTTAGACGGAACTACGAGCAGTACTTC.

This chain uses TRBV6-1 with TRBJ1-6; a possible D gene is TRBD1 (5 bases). The length of the CDR3 is 14 residues. Germline CDR1 reads MNHNS; CDR2 reads SASEGT. The V gene lost 6 bases and the J gene lost 8 bases, with 14 bases spanning the gap. The chain's CDR3 is CASSPAGQDSPLHF. CDR3 nucleotide sequence: TGTGCCAGCAGCCCAGCGGGGCAGGATTCACCCCTCCACTTT.

The chain links TRBV7-9 to TRBJ1-2; D is unresolved. The germline V gene has CDR1 SEHNR and CDR2 FQNEAQ (reference sequence). The ends were cut back, 3 bases at V and 8 bases at J, with 13 bases in the middle. The CDR3 extends over 13 amino acids. CDR3 amino acids: CASSFIQLEGYTF. The CDR3 nucleotides are TGTGCCAGCAGCTTTATCCAGTTGGAAGGCTACACCTTC.

This clonotype came up a few times. The V and J genes are TRBV6-4 and TRBJ2-3, with 14 bases fitting TRBD2. The germline V gene encodes CDR1 MRHNA and CDR2 SNTAGT. After removal of 6 bases from V and 4 bases from J, the junction contained 0 bases not matched to a gene. The CDR3 is made up of 14 amino acids. The CDR3 coding sequence is TGTGCCAGCAGGGGACTAGCGGGAGCAGATACGCAGTATTTT. This translates into CASRGLAGADTQYF.

The chain is built from TRBV13 and TRBJ1-6; TRBD1 might be the D (6 bases). The V end lost 4 bases, the J end lost 6 bases, and 19 bases lay between the germline ends. The CDR3 runs 17 residues. Germline loops: CDR1 PRHDT, CDR2 FYEKMQ (reference sequence). CDR3 DNA sequence: TGTGCCAGCAGCTCCTCGACAGGATCGAGGGCTAATTCACCCCTCCACTTT. Protein product: CASSSSTGSRANSPLHF.

This sequence joins TRBV6-2 or TRBV6-3 and TRBJ2-7, with TRBD1 matching over 7 bases. The J segment lost 6 bases and the V segment lost 2 bases, leaving 4 bases of the junction unmatched. The CDR3 has 13 amino acids. Germline CDR1 MNHEY, CDR2 SVGEGT. The CDR3, as DNA: TGTGCCAGCAGTTACGAGGGGGCGGGCGAGCAGTACTTC. Translation: CASSYEGAGEQYF.

This clonotype was recorded a few times. The chain employs TRBV6-5 and TRBJ2-5; 7 bases fit TRBD1. Trimming removed 4 bases from V and 3 bases from J; junction bases left unmatched: 11. Germline V gene lookup returns CDR1 MNHEY and CDR2 SVGAGI. CDR3 size: 16 residues. Written as DNA, the CDR3 is TGTGCCAGCAGTTTCCCCGGGACAGTTGTGAAAGAGACCCAGTACTTC. It yields the protein CASSFPGTVVKETQYF.

The chain combines TRBV19 with TRBJ1-3; D possibly corresponds to TRBD1 (5 bases). The V end lost 5 bases, the J end lost 4 bases, and 12 bases lay between the germline ends. Germline lookup yields CDR1 LNHDA and CDR2 SQIVND (reference sequence). The length of the CDR3 is 14 residues. The CDR3: CASSLQGPGNTIYF. CDR3 in DNA: TGTGCCAGTAGTCTTCAGGGACCCGGAAACACCATATATTTT.

The rearrangement links TRBV18 to TRBJ1-4; no firm D call. The CDR3 length is 14 residues. Trimming pared 3 bases from V and 5 bases from J, leaving 10 bases between. Germline CDR1 reads KGHSH; CDR2 reads LQKENI. The CDR3 sequence is CASSPGSPNEKLFF. CDR3 nucleotides: TGTGCCAGCTCACCGGGCAGCCCGAATGAAAAACTGTTTTTT.

The CDR3 loop reads CASSLIGQGDGYTF. DNA for the CDR3: TGTGCCAGCAGCTTAATTGGACAGGGAGATGGCTACACCTTC. The V gene is TRBV11-3, the J gene TRBJ1-2, with 8 bases matching TRBD1. In germline, CDR1 is SGHNT, CDR2 YENEEA. With V trimmed by 2 bases and J by 6 bases, 5 bases remained unmatched. This CDR3 is 14 amino acids long.

By its share, this clonotype is large. The rearrangement links TRBV19 to TRBJ2-2, with D perhaps TRBD1 (6 bases). This CDR3 is built from 13 residues. V gave up 1 base and J gave up 6 bases, with 6 bases separating them. Germline loops: CDR1 LNHDA, CDR2 SQIVND (reference sequence). For the CDR3, the DNA is TGTGCCAGTAGTATAGGACAGGCCGGGGAGCTGTTTTTT. Translated: CASSIGQAGELFF.

Only a few counts were recorded for this clonotype. V gene TRBV6-5 combines with J gene TRBJ2-7; D is unclear. The CDR3 runs to 11 residues. Germline values: CDR1 MNHEY, CDR2 SVGAGI. Trimming shortened V by 5 bases and J by 2 bases, and 4 bases separated the two germline ends. CDR3 nucleotide sequence: TGTGCCAGCAGTGCGACCTACGAGCAGTACTTC. Translated, it gives CASSATYEQYF.

This clonotype was seen more than once but under ten times. The chain uses TRBV19 and TRBJ1-2, with D hard to call. The V gene lost 2 bases and the J gene lost 4 bases, with 5 bases spanning the gap. The germline gives CDR1 LNHDA, CDR2 SQIVND (reference sequence). The CDR3 spans 12 residues. CDR3 in DNA: TGTGCCAGTAGTATATCCGGCTATGGCTACACCTTC. Protein sequence: CASSISGYGYTF.

V and J are TRBV18 and TRBJ1-1; D is possibly TRBD1 (5 bases). CDR3 length: 14 residues. Germline V lookup: CDR1 KGHSH, CDR2 LQKENI. Between the trimmed V and J ends, which lost 0 bases and 11 bases, there was a span of 16 bases. CDR3 sequence reads: CASSPPAGLGWAFF. The CDR3 DNA is TGTGCCAGCTCACCACCGGCGGGACTGGGATGGGCTTTCTTT.

The CDR3 DNA reads as TGTGCCACCAGTGATGGTGACAGGGAAGCTTTCTTT. The encoded protein is CATSDGDREAFF. The chain links TRBV24-1 to TRBJ1-1; TRBD1 might be the D (6 bases). Germline values: CDR1 KGHDR, CDR2 SFDVKD. V lost 3 bases, J lost 8 bases, and 9 bases lay in between. This CDR3 has 12 amino acids.

The rearrangement uses TRBV6-2 or TRBV6-3 and TRBJ2-3, with D unresolved. Germline CDR1 and CDR2: MNHEY and SVGEGT. Deletions cut 6 bases from V and 4 bases from J, with 14 bases between. This CDR3 spans 14 amino acids. CDR3 bases: TGTGCCAGCAGCCCTTACGAGGCTGCAGATACGCAGTATTTT. Translation gives CASSPYEAADTQYF.

The table lists this clonotype with a count of one. V is TRBV29-1 and J is TRBJ2-2; no firm D call. The V and J ends lost 8 bases and 6 bases respectively, with 16 bases between them. There are 13 residues in the CDR3. Germline V gene data show CDR1 as SQVTM and CDR2 as ANQGSEA. DNA for the CDR3: TGCAGCATTGGAGAGGTCGACGCCGGGGAGCTGTTTTTT. Translated: CSIGEVDAGELFF.

V is TRBV27 and J is TRBJ2-1; D remains unclear. The CDR3 has 14 amino acids. V gave up 3 bases and J gave up 5 bases, with 11 bases separating them. In germline, CDR1 is MNHEY, CDR2 SMNVEV (reference sequence). As DNA, the CDR3 is TGTGCCAGCAGTTTTCCAAGGTCGAACAATGAGCAGTTCTTC. Protein: CASSFPRSNNEQFF.

A note on this clonotype: One end of the junction does not line up with germline, which may come from a read error. The chain employs TRBV7-7 and TRBJ1-1; a possible D gene is TRBD1 (5 bases). CDR3 length: 13 residues. CDR1 and CDR2 (germline): SSHAT, FNYEAQ (reference sequence). The CDR3 coding sequence is TGTGCTAGCAGCTTAAAAGGTGACAGTGAAGCTTTCTTT. Protein product: CASSLKGDSEAFF.

CDR3 sequence (DNA): TGCAGTGCCCGGCCGGGGAGGGGATCACCCCTCCACTTT. Translated: CSARPGRGSPLHF. V is TRBV20-1 and J is TRBJ1-6, with D possibly being TRBD1 (5 bases). The length of the CDR3 is 13 residues. Germline V lookup: CDR1 DFQATT, CDR2 SNEGSKA (reference sequence). V was trimmed by 6 bases and J by 10 bases, leaving 16 bases between them.

The chain carries TRBV11-3 and TRBJ2-2, with 8 bases lining up with TRBD1. The germline CDR1 and CDR2 sequences are SGHNT and YENEEA. This CDR3 spans 17 amino acids. V dropped 1 base and J dropped 4; count of bases not matched to a gene: 8. CDR3: CASSLGQGASFTGELFF. DNA of the CDR3: TGTGCCAGCAGCTTAGGGCAGGGGGCGTCGTTCACCGGGGAGCTGTTTTTT.

This chain uses TRBV19 with TRBJ2-7; D may be TRBD2 (6 bases). The CDR3 extends over 14 amino acids. V was clipped by 1 base and J by 3 bases, with 10 bases between them. Germline lookup yields CDR1 LNHDA and CDR2 SQIVND (reference sequence). Here the CDR3 DNA reads TGTGCCAGTAGTATAGGACCGGGGGTCTACGAGCAGTACTTC. Its protein is CASSIGPGVYEQYF.

This clonotype was observed a few times. This rearrangement joins TRBV13 to TRBJ2-7; possibly TRBD2 for D (5 bases). The CDR3 runs 13 residues. Between the trimmed V and J ends, which lost 5 bases and 0 bases, there was a span of 8 bases. The germline V gene encodes CDR1 PRHDT and CDR2 FYEKMQ (reference sequence). The CDR3 DNA follows: TGTGCCAGCAGCCTAGCTGCCTCCTACGAGCAGTACTTC. Protein sequence: CASSLAASYEQYF.